A selection of T cell receptor beta chains follows, all from one sample in a study of shared clonotypes between healthy human individuals. Measured with immunoSEQ multiplex PCR; TCRdb has only the in-frame clones, and not every one. Here the sample spans roughly 500,000 clones, around 73% being singletons. The sequenced sample consisted of PBMCs. These receptors all come from a woman in her thirties or forties in good health. Some clones in this sample may be carry-over from other donors' samples. The CDR3 runs from the conserved cysteine through the conserved F or W. A D gene is named only where the DNA matches it firmly. A row's size may be missing; if present it is once, few, many or a size class.

CDR3 protein | CDR3 DNA | J gene | D gene | clone size | V gene
CASSLGDSYSPLHF | TGTGCCAGCAGCTTGGGGGACAGTTATTCACCCCTCCACTTT | TRBJ1-6 | TRBD1 | few | TRBV5-5
CASSLKGTEYNEQFF | TGTGCCAGCAGCTTGAAGGGGACAGAGTACAATGAGCAGTTCTTC | TRBJ2-1 | TRBD1 | . | TRBV5-5
CAWSRSGNTIYF | TGTGCCTGGAGTAGATCTGGAAACACCATATATTTT | TRBJ1-3 | . | . | TRBV30
CASSLDLRRTQYF | TGTGCCAGCAGCTTAGACCTGAGACGTACGCAGTATTTT | TRBJ2-3 | . | . | TRBV11-2
CASSLVLGFNEQFF | TGTGCCAGCAGCTTAGTTTTGGGTTTCAATGAGCAGTTCTTC | TRBJ2-1 | . | . | TRBV7-7
CATSTDISYEQYF | TGTGCCACCAGCACCGATATCAGCTACGAGCAGTACTTC | TRBJ2-7 | . | . | TRBV15
CASSATAQFEAFF | TGTGCCAGCAGCGCGACAGCGCAATTTGAAGCTTTCTTT | TRBJ1-1 | . | . | TRBV2
CASSPFKAEDYNEQFF | TGTGCCAGCTCACCATTTAAGGCAGAAGACTACAATGAGCAGTTCTTC | TRBJ2-1 | . | . | TRBV18
CASSPDRINNEQFF | TGTGCCAGCTCACCAGACAGAATCAACAATGAGCAGTTCTTC | TRBJ2-1 | . | . | TRBV18
CAWSVRGTPNEKLFF | TGTGCCTGGAGTGTACGGGGGACACCTAATGAAAAACTGTTTTTT | TRBJ1-4 | . | . | TRBV30
CASRLQGQETQYF | TGTGCCAGCAGACTACAGGGCCAAGAGACCCAGTACTTC | TRBJ2-5 | . | once | TRBV6-5
CSVRTGEYNSPLHF | TGCAGCGTCCGGACAGGGGAGTATAATTCACCCCTCCACTTT | TRBJ1-6 | TRBD1 | . | TRBV29-1
CAWGGGVAGVLRNEQFF | TGTGCCTGGGGGGGTGGAGTGGCGGGAGTCCTGCGGAATGAGCAGTTCTTC | TRBJ2-1 | TRBD2 | . | TRBV30
CASSEAERMNTEAFF | TGTGCCAGCAGTGAAGCGGAGAGGATGAACACTGAAGCTTTCTTT | TRBJ1-1 | . | few | TRBV2
CASSQGTGELFF | TGCGCCAGCAGCCAGGGTACCGGGGAGCTGTTTTTT | TRBJ2-2 | . | . | TRBV4-3
CASSLSGPRQGAVGTQYF | TGTGCCAGCAGTCTCAGCGGACCCAGACAGGGGGCGGTGGGTACGCAGTATTTT | TRBJ2-3 | TRBD1 | once | TRBV27
CASSLGGRGTGYTF | TGTGCCAGCAGCTTAGGCGGCAGGGGAACTGGCTACACCTTC | TRBJ1-2 | . | . | TRBV7-6
CASSSGTGGLQETQYF | TGTGCCAGCAGTTCGGGTACAGGGGGCTTACAAGAGACCCAGTACTTC | TRBJ2-5 | TRBD1 | . | TRBV28
CASSSPPRGGRRSNEQFF | TGTGCCAGCAGCTCACCACCCCGGGGCGGGAGAAGGAGCAATGAGCAGTTCTTC | TRBJ2-1 | TRBD2 | . | TRBV7-9
CASSEMTLANVLTF | TGTGCCAGCAGCGAGATGACACTGGCCAACGTCCTGACTTTC | TRBJ2-6 | . | . | TRBV5-5
CASSPKSRELFF | TGTGCCAGCAGCCCCAAGTCCCGGGAGCTGTTTTTT | TRBJ2-2 | . | . | TRBV7-9
CASSIARENTEAFF | TGTGCCAGCAGCATAGCAAGGGAGAACACTGAAGCTTTCTTT | TRBJ1-1 | . | . | TRBV28
CASSFVSGRASYEQYF | TGTGCCAGCAGTTTCGTTAGCGGGAGGGCCAGCTACGAGCAGTACTTC | TRBJ2-7 | TRBD2 | . | TRBV28
CASSSPVTANYGYTF | TGTGCCAGCAGCTCCCCGGTGACAGCGAACTATGGCTACACCTTC | TRBJ1-2 | . | . | TRBV7-9
CSVTVGSDTEAFF | TGCAGTGTCACAGTAGGGTCAGACACTGAAGCTTTCTTT | TRBJ1-1 | . | . | TRBV29-1
CSPQGVGTLCYNEQFF | TGCAGCCCCCAGGGGGTAGGGACACTCTGCTACAATGAGCAGTTCTTC | TRBJ2-1 | TRBD1 | . | TRBV29-1
CASRGTHYQETQYF | TGCGCCAGCAGAGGGACGCACTACCAAGAGACCCAGTACTTC | TRBJ2-5 | . | . | TRBV5-1
CASCGGLNTEAFF | TGTGCCAGCTGTGGGGGGCTGAACACTGAAGCTTTCTTT | TRBJ1-1 | . | few | TRBV2